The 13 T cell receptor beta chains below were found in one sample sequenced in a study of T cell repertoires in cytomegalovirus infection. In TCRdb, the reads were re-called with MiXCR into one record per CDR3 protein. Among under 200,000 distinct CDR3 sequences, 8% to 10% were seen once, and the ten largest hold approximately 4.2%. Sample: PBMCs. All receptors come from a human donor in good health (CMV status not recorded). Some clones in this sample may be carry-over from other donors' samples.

CDR3 loop: CASSRSGGNTEAFF. CDR3 DNA: TGTGCCAGCAGTAGATCGGGGGGGAACACTGAAGCTTTCTTT. The V and J genes are TRBV28 and TRBJ1-1; perhaps TRBD1 as D (5 bases). Germline V gene sequence: CDR1 MDHEN, CDR2 SYDVKM. The CDR3 is made up of 14 amino acids. V was pared by 5 bases and J by 1 base, with 11 bases between.

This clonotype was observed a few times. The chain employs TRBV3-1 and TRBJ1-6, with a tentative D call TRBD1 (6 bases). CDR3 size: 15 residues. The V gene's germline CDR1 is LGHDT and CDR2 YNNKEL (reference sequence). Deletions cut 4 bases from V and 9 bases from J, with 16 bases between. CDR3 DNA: TGTGCCAGCAGCCTAGGACAGCCAGGGGCTTCACCCCTCCACTTT. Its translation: CASSLGQPGASPLHF.

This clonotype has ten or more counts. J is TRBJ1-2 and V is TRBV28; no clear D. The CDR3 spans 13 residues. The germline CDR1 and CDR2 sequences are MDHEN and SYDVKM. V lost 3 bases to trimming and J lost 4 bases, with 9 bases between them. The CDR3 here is CASSFIGSYGYTF. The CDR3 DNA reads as TGTGCCAGCAGTTTTATTGGGAGCTATGGCTACACCTTC.

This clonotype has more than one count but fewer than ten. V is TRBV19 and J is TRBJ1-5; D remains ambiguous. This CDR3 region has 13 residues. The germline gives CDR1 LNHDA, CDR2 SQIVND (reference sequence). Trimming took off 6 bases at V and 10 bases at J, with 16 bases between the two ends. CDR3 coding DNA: TGTGCCAGTAGAAGGAGCGGGGAGTATCCCCAGCATTTT. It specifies CASRRSGEYPQHF.

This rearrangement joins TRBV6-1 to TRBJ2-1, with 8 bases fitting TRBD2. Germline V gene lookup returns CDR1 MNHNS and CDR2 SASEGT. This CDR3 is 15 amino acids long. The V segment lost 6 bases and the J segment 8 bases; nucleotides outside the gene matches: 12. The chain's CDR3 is CASRLGLAGSHEQFF. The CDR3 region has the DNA TGTGCCAGCAGGTTAGGACTAGCAGGGAGCCATGAGCAGTTCTTC.

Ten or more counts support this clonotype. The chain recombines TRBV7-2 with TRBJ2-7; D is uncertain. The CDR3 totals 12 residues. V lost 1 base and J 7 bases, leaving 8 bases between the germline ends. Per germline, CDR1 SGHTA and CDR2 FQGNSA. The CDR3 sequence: CASSLDNIEQYF. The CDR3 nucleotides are TGTGCCAGCAGCTTAGACAATATAGAGCAGTACTTC.

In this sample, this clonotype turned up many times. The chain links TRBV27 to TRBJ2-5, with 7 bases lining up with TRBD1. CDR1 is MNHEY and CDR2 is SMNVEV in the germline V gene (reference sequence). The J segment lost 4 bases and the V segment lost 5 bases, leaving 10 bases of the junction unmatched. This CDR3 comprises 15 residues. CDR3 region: CASSPSGQPGETQYF. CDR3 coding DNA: TGTGCCAGCAGTCCATCGGGACAGCCCGGAGAGACCCAGTACTTC.

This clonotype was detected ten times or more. This chain's CDR3 is CASSLEAGGPHTGELFF. The CDR3 DNA sequence: TGTGCCAGCAGCTTGGAAGCGGGAGGGCCGCACACCGGGGAGCTGTTTTTT. The chain uses TRBV7-2 and TRBJ2-2, with 10 bases lining up with TRBD2. The CDR3 extends over 17 amino acids. The V gene end was trimmed by 3 bases and the J gene end by 3 bases; junction bases not matched to a gene: 7. Germline V CDR1 and CDR2: SGHTA, FQGNSA.

In DNA, the CDR3 is TGTGCCAGCAGCTTTTCCGGGACAGGGAGCGAGCAGTACTTC. This sequence encodes CASSFSGTGSEQYF. The rearrangement uses TRBV5-4 and TRBJ2-7; 9 bases align to TRBD1. J lost 6 bases, V lost 2 bases, and 6 bases had no gene match. CDR1 is SGHNT and CDR2 is YYREEE in the germline V gene (reference sequence). The CDR3 covers 14 residues.

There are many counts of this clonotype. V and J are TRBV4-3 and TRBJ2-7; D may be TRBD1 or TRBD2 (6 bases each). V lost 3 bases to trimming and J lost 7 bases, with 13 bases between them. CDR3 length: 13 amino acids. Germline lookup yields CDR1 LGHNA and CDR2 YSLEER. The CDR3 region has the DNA TGCGCCAGCAGCCAGCTAACAGGGACTGAGCAGTACTTC. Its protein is CASSQLTGTEQYF.

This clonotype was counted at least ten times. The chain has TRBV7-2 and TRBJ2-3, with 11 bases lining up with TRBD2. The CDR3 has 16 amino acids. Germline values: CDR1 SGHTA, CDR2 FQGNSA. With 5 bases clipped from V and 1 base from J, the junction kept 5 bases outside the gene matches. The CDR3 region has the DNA TGTGCCAGCAGCCCAGGGACTAGCGGACGCACAGATACGCAGTATTTT. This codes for CASSPGTSGRTDTQYF.

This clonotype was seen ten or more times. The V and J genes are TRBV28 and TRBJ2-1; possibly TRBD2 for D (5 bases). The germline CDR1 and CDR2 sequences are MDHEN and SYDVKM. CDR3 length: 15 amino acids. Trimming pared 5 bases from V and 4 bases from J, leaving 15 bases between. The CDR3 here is CASSPPEGNYNEQFF. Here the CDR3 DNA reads TGTGCCAGCAGTCCCCCCGAGGGAAATTACAATGAGCAGTTCTTC.

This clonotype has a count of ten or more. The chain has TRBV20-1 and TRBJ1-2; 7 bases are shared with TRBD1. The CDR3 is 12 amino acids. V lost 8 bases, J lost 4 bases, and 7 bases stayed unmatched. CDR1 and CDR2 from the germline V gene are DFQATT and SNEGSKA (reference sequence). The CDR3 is CSTRTGSYGYTF. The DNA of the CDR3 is TGCAGTACCAGGACAGGTTCCTATGGCTACACCTTC.